Listed here are 23 T cell receptor beta chains from one sample, sequenced in a study of blood T cell repertoires in COVID-19. The repertoire was sequenced with immunoSEQ multiplex PCR; TCRdb's copy has only in-frame clones and lacks some. The sample yields about 270,000 clones, about 87% seen once. Sample: PBMCs or T cells enriched from blood (not recorded which). The receptors come from a woman aged 30 to 39 with acute COVID-19.

V and J are TRBV10-3 and TRBJ1-2, with a tentative D call TRBD1 (5 bases). Germline CDR1 is ENHRY and CDR2 is SYGVKD. The CDR3 spans 13 residues. V was trimmed by 0 bases and J by 6 bases, leaving 8 bases between them. The CDR3 protein is CAISESGPDGYTF. The CDR3 DNA reads as TGTGCCATCAGTGAGTCGGGGCCAGATGGCTACACCTTC.

This chain links TRBV7-8 with TRBJ1-5; D gene uncertain. The germline gives CDR1 SGHVS, CDR2 FQNEAQ. The CDR3 totals 16 residues. Trimming removed 0 bases at V and 0 bases at J, with 9 bases between. The CDR3 DNA follows: TGTGCCAGCAGCTTAGCTGACTTTTATAGCAATCAGCCCCAGCATTTT. It yields the protein CASSLADFYSNQPQHF.

This clone was detected only once. This sequence joins TRBV11-2 and TRBJ1-1, with a weak D call TRBD1 (5 bases). Germline-derived CDR1 and CDR2 are SGHAT and FQNNGV. The CDR3 is 15 residues long. The germline V and J ends were trimmed by 1 base and 3 bases, with 12 bases remaining between them. The CDR3: CASSLVRGGDTEAFF. Written as DNA, the CDR3 is TGTGCCAGCAGCTTAGTCCGGGGAGGGGACACTGAAGCTTTCTTT.

A remark on this clone: Different DNA sequences within this sample yield the same CDR3. V usage is TRBV27 and J usage is TRBJ1-1, with 8 bases that match TRBD1. Unmatched junction bases numbered 4, after V lost 2 bases and J lost 5 bases. Germline V lookup: CDR1 MNHEY, CDR2 SMNVEV (reference sequence). There are 14 residues in the CDR3. The CDR3 spells CASSLAGGMTEAFF. The DNA for the CDR3 is TGTGCCAGCAGTTTAGCAGGGGGCATGACTGAAGCTTTCTTT.

The genes are TRBV28 and TRBJ1-5, with D perhaps matching TRBD1 (6 bases). Germline assignment: CDR1 MDHEN and CDR2 SYDVKM. The germline V and J ends were trimmed by 7 bases and 4 bases, with 11 bases remaining between them. The length of the CDR3 is 13 residues. This CDR3 is CASMTGFNQPQHF. CDR3 bases: TGTGCCAGCATGACAGGATTTAATCAGCCCCAGCATTTT.

This clone was seen more than once but under ten times. The chain couples TRBV18 to TRBJ2-1, with 9 bases identical to TRBD1. With 6 bases clipped from V and 1 base from J, the junction kept 7 bases outside the gene matches. Germline CDR1 reads KGHSH; CDR2 reads LQKENI. The CDR3 consists of 16 residues. The CDR3 DNA sequence: TGTGCCAGCTCTCCCACAGGGGGCATGTCCTACAATGAGCAGTTCTTC. Amino acid sequence: CASSPTGGMSYNEQFF.

The gene calls are TRBV6-5 and TRBJ2-4; 8 nucleotides agree with TRBD2. J lost 1 base, V lost 10 bases, and 9 bases had no gene match. The germline V gene encodes CDR1 MNHEY and CDR2 SVGAGI. This CDR3 contains 15 residues. This CDR3 reads CATSPAGEAKNIQYF. Here the CDR3 DNA reads TGTGCCACTAGCCCAGCGGGAGAGGCCAAAAACATTCAGTACTTC.

The CDR3 bases are TGTGCCAGCAGCGAGGGACAGGATAATTCACCCCTCCACTTT. Protein: CASSEGQDNSPLHF. The rearrangement uses TRBV6-5 and TRBJ1-6, with 8 bases matching TRBD1. Germline V CDR1 and CDR2: MNHEY, SVGAGI. The CDR3 length is 14 residues. V was pared by 6 bases and J by 5 bases, with 3 bases of the junction left unmatched.

The V and J genes are TRBV11-1 and TRBJ2-1; D may be TRBD2 (5 bases). The CDR3 consists of 15 residues. Trimming shortened V by 0 bases and J by 5 bases, and 11 bases separated the two germline ends. Germline V gene sequence: CDR1 SGHAT, CDR2 FQDESV (reference sequence). The CDR3 DNA sequence: TGTGCCAGCAGCTTAGCCTATCGGGAAAACAATGAGCAGTTCTTC. It is translated as CASSLAYRENNEQFF.

The chain carries TRBV3-1 (or the pseudogene TRBV3-2) and TRBJ2-7; D perhaps matches TRBD2 (5 bases). V was shortened by 0 bases and J by 6 bases, with 9 bases between the two germline ends. The V gene's germline CDR1 is LGHDT and CDR2 YNNKEL (reference sequence). The CDR3 length is 13 residues. The CDR3: CASSQDWAGEQYF. The CDR3 DNA reads as TGTGCCAGCAGCCAAGACTGGGCGGGCGAGCAGTACTTC.

DNA for the CDR3: TGCGCCAGCAGCCAATCGGACAGGGATGGCTACGAGCAGTACTTC. Translation: CASSQSDRDGYEQYF. The chain couples TRBV4-3 to TRBJ2-7, with 8 bases lining up with TRBD1. The CDR3 has 15 amino acids. V lost 2 bases, J lost 3 bases, and 6 bases stayed unmatched. Germline V gene data show CDR1 as LGHNA and CDR2 as YSLEER.

The CDR3 region has the DNA TGTGCCAGCAGTGACCAGGGGGCAACTAATGAAAAACTGTTTTTT. Encoded protein: CASSDQGATNEKLFF. V usage is TRBV2 and J usage is TRBJ1-4, with 7 bases aligning to TRBD1. In germline, CDR1 is SNHLY, CDR2 FYNNEI. The CDR3 is 15 amino acids. The trim removed 3 bases at V and 0 bases at J, leaving 1 base unmatched.

The rearrangement links TRBV15 to TRBJ2-1, with 8 bases lining up with TRBD2. The CDR3 totals 15 residues. V gave up 3 bases and J gave up 3 bases; unmatched junction bases: 4. The germline gives CDR1 LNHNV, CDR2 YYDKDF (reference sequence). In DNA form, the CDR3 reads TGTGCCACCAGCAGTCGACGGGAGGGCTACAATGAGCAGTTCTTC. Translated: CATSSRREGYNEQFF.

The rearrangement uses TRBV6-5 and TRBJ2-1, with a possible D match to TRBD2 (6 bases). Trimming removed 6 bases at V and 8 bases at J, with 14 bases between. The CDR3 covers 13 residues. Germline lookup yields CDR1 MNHEY and CDR2 SVGAGI. The CDR3 nucleotides are TGTGCCAGCAGGGAGCGGGCGGTCGATGAGCAGTTCTTC. Encoded protein: CASRERAVDEQFF.

V gene TRBV7-2 combines with J gene TRBJ2-6; no clear D. The germline gives CDR1 SGHTA, CDR2 FQGNSA. The V end lost 6 bases, the J end lost 2 bases, and 8 bases lay between the germline ends. This CDR3 is 14 amino acids long. The CDR3 DNA is TGTGCCAGCAGGTCTGAGCCTGGGGCCAACGTCCTGACTTTC. This codes for CASRSEPGANVLTF.

In its sample, this clone was seen once. J is TRBJ1-4 and V is TRBV5-1, with D tentatively TRBD1 (6 bases). The CDR3 consists of 14 residues. Germline-derived CDR1 and CDR2 are SGHRS and YFSETQ. V dropped 3 bases and J dropped 8 bases, with 14 bases sitting between them. In DNA, the CDR3 is TGCGCCAGCAGCTCCGGACAGACCGAGGAAAAACTGTTTTTT. Its translation is CASSSGQTEEKLFF. Based on the CDR3 plus reference TRBV5-1 and TRBJ1-4, the full variable domain is KAGVTQTPRYLIKTRGQQVTLSCSPISGHRSVSWYQQTPGQGLQFLFEYFSETQRNKGNFPGRFSGRQFSNSRSEMNVSTLELGDSALYLCASSSGQTEEKLFFGSGTQLSVL.

V and J are TRBV6-2 or TRBV6-3 and TRBJ2-7; 12 bases are shared with TRBD2. The V and J ends lost 5 bases and 2 bases, in that order; junction bases with no gene match: 7. This CDR3 spans 16 amino acids. The germline V gene encodes CDR1 MNHEY and CDR2 SVGEGT. The CDR3 region has the DNA TGTGCCAGCAGTGATCCACTAGCGGGAGGTACCTACGAGCAGTACTTC. It translates to CASSDPLAGGTYEQYF.

The V and J genes are TRBV28 and TRBJ2-7; perhaps TRBD1 as D (5 bases). Trimming left V 3 bases short and J 3 bases short, with 9 bases between. CDR1 is MDHEN, CDR2 SYDVKM, per germline. The CDR3 loop spans 13 amino acids. CDR3 nucleotide sequence: TGTGCCAGCAGTTTTGGGGCAAACTACGAGCAGTACTTC. This encodes CASSFGANYEQYF.

For the CDR3, the DNA is TGTGCCAGCAGCTCGTCCGTAGCGGGAGGAACTGAGCAGTTCTTC. Amino acid sequence: CASSSSVAGGTEQFF. This rearrangement joins TRBV5-4 to TRBJ2-1; the match to TRBD2 covers 10 bases. V dropped 3 bases and J dropped 9; count of bases not matched to a gene: 9. Germline V CDR1 and CDR2: SGHNT, YYREEE (reference sequence). The CDR3 runs to 15 residues.

This clone was seen just once. The chain joins TRBV11-1 to TRBJ2-7, with 7 bases identical to TRBD1. Germline-derived CDR1 and CDR2 are SGHAT and FQDESV (reference sequence). Trimming cost V 4 bases and J 2 bases; bases outside gene matches: 5. This CDR3 has 14 amino acids. The CDR3 here is CASSSNRGPYEQYF. For the CDR3, the DNA is TGTGCCAGCAGCTCAAACAGGGGACCCTACGAGCAGTACTTC.

The V gene is TRBV4-1, the J gene TRBJ2-2; 7 positions match TRBD1. Per germline, CDR1 MGHRA and CDR2 YSYEKL. Trimming removed 4 bases from V and 7 bases from J; junction bases left unmatched: 9. This CDR3 has 15 residues. The CDR3 sequence: CASSPRQGSIGELFF. The CDR3 DNA sequence: TGCGCCAGCAGCCCGCGACAGGGAAGTATCGGGGAGCTGTTTTTT.

The chain carries TRBV3-1 (or the pseudogene TRBV3-2) and TRBJ1-4; D is perhaps TRBD1 (5 bases). Trimming removed 8 bases from V and 7 bases from J, with 23 bases in between. CDR1 and CDR2 from the germline V gene are LGHDT and YNNKEL (reference sequence). This CDR3 has 16 amino acids. The CDR3 sequence: CASSFGGKRMGEKLFF. The CDR3 DNA sequence: TGTGCCAGCTCCTTCGGGGGTAAGAGGATGGGTGAAAAACTGTTTTTT.

This rearrangement joins TRBV28 to TRBJ1-2; TRBD1 aligns across 8 bases. The V gene end was trimmed by 6 bases and the J gene end by 8 bases; junction bases not matched to a gene: 8. Per germline, CDR1 MDHEN and CDR2 SYDVKM. The CDR3 contains 13 residues. CDR3 loop: CASRKTGERGYTF. Here the CDR3 DNA reads TGTGCCAGCAGAAAGACAGGGGAACGCGGCTACACCTTC.